This T cell receptor beta chain was recorded in a study of blood T cell repertoires in COVID-19. Study details: Samples taken during acute and convalescent COVID-19 were collected in the United States, Italy and Spain. The analysed material was cDNA or gDNA that came from T cells, B-cell-depleted T cells, or PBMCs.

Source study methods: Nucleated cell number was recorded as an estimate derived from reference gene primer amplification. Data came from immunoSEQ multiplex PCR; TCRdb stores just in-frame clones and leaves some out. That table is the source of V, J and clone size, and D and trimming were worked out from the DNA. The data show 45,000 or so clones, approximately 90% seen once. Trimming left V 0 bases short and J 2 bases short, with 10 bases between. CDR3 length equals 15 residues. Germline CDR1 and CDR2: SGHTA and FQGNSA. The sequencing sample was made of peripheral blood. The V call is TRBV7-2, the J call TRBJ2-5; perhaps TRBD2 as D (6 bases). The receptor's source is a woman older than 75 with active COVID-19. DNA for the CDR3: TGTGCCAGCAGCTTAGCAGCGGGCCTTCAAGAGACCCAGTACTTC. Residues: CASSLAAGLQETQYF. Together with reference TRBV7-2 and TRBJ2-5, the CDR3 gives the full variable domain: GAGVSQSPSNKVTEKGKDVELRCDPISGHTALYWYRQSLGQGLEFLIYFQGNSAPDKSGLPSDRFSAERTGGSVSTLTIQRTQQEDSAVYLCASSLAAGLQETQYFGPGTRLLVL.